The entry below gives a single T cell receptor beta chain sequence along with its context. The antigen is not known. This sample was taken from a study of response to subunit inactivated influenza vaccine. Study-wide findings and caveats: After each seasonal influenza vaccination, few new T cells are recruited, the authors suggested.

Germline V gene data show CDR1 as SGHRS and CDR2 as YFSETQ. V lost 2 bases and J lost 2, with 13 bases in between. This CDR3 spans 15 amino acids. MiXCR, applied by TCRdb to the RT-PCR reads, yields one record per CDR3 protein. The sample records a few hundred thousand distinct CDR3 sequences, 6% to 9% being singletons. This rearrangement joins TRBV5-1 to TRBJ2-5; maybe TRBD1 (7 bases). This sequence originates from a man aged 45 to 70 who received an inactivated influenza vaccine. The input for sequencing was PBMCs from blood, taken less than 30 months after vaccination. The DNA for the CDR3 is TGCGCCAGCAGCTTCGGAGGGACAGTACAAGAGACCCAGTACTTC. Its translation: CASSFGGTVQETQYF.